The 5 T cell receptor beta chains below were found in one sample sequenced in a study of T cells in women clearing cervical HPV infection (dated by TCRdb to the late 2010s). The library was prepared using the immunoSEQ multiplex PCR assay. TCRdb limited this immuneACCESS table to in-frame rearrangements with V and J called. A share of clones is missing; checked studies link under half to unresolved V genes, and the rest is unexplained. The sample's clone listing holds over 30,000 clones. Around 7% of the sample goes to the ten largest clones. Material for sequencing was blood buffy coat. The receptors shown here come from a woman aged 18-70 years with a cervical HPV16 infection that either progressed to CIN3+ or cleared (not recorded which).

As concerns this clone: Coverage ceases 3 residues before the CDR3 finishes, and the germline J gene fills in the end. The chain is built from TRBV29-1 and TRBJ1-2, with 10 bases lining up with TRBD1. From germline, CDR1 is SQVTM and CDR2 ANQGSEA. This CDR3 is 15 amino acids long. The trim removed 6 bases at V and 6 bases at J, leaving 13 bases unmatched. CDR3 bases read: TGCAGCGTGGAGAGCGTCGGGACAGGGGACCATGGC. Protein product: CSVESVGTGDHG. The CDR3, in full, reads CSVESVGTGDHGYTF.

Remarks on this clone: Sequencing ends 3 residues short of the CDR3 end; the germline J gene provides the rest. This chain joins TRBV19 and TRBJ1-1; no reliable D call. Germline assignment: CDR1 LNHDA and CDR2 SQIVND (reference sequence). The CDR3 is 13 amino acids. V lost 1 base to trimming and J lost 4 bases, with 7 bases between them. The covered CDR3 bases are TGTGCCAGTAGTATAGGAGGTGGCACTGAA. It is translated as CASSIGGGTE. The complete CDR3 protein is CASSIGGGTEAFF.

In the case of this clone: The CDR3 extends 3 residues past the end of the read, so its final part is completed from the germline J gene. The V gene is TRBV5-6, the J gene TRBJ2-3, with TRBD1 identical over 8 bases. The CDR3 spans 14 residues. CDR1 and CDR2 from the germline V gene are SGHDT and YYEEEE. The CDR3 here is CASSRQGFQETQYF. The DNA read from the CDR3 is TGTGCCAGCAGCCGACAGGGGTTCCAAGAGACG.

In regard to this clone: The CDR3 is cut off 3 residues early in the read; its end comes from the germline J gene. The J gene is TRBJ2-3, the V gene TRBV5-4; no firm D call. The CDR3 has 14 residues. Germline V CDR1 and CDR2: SGHNT, YYREEE (reference sequence). V was clipped by 2 bases and J by 0 bases, with 7 bases between them. The CDR3 bases that were read are TGTGCCAGCAGCTTAGTGACTAGCACAGATACG. This encodes CASSLVTSTDT. Given in full, the CDR3 is CASSLVTSTDTQYF.

As to this clone: The read ends 3 residues early relative to the CDR3; the germline J gene fills the gap. The chain has TRBV5-1 and TRBJ2-7; 12 nucleotides match TRBD1. The CDR3 sequence is 14 residues long. The V and J ends lost 4 bases and 3 bases, in that order; junction bases with no gene match: 2. Germline-derived CDR1 and CDR2 are SGHRS and YFSETQ. The CDR3 protein is CASSRDRGHYEQYF. The covered CDR3 bases are TGCGCCAGCAGCAGGGACAGGGGGCACTACGAG.